The clone carrying this TCR beta chain was observed a handful of times. The data belong to a study of Graves' ophthalmopathy and Graves' hyperthyroidism. RNA transcripts served as template for amplifying TCR beta CDR3 sequences. In the first round, RT-PCR was carried out with HTBI primers, and a multiplex PCR formed the second round. A single record per CDR3 protein comes from TCRdb applying MiXCR to the multiplex PCR reads. Of about 740,000 distinct CDR3 sequences in the sample, roughly 40% are singletons; the top ten hold about 40%. Germline lookup yields CDR1 SGHNT and CDR2 YYREEE (reference sequence). This CDR3 comprises 13 residues. The V end was cut by 4 bases, the J end by 7 bases, with 14 bases between.

The rearrangement links TRBV5-4 to TRBJ1-2, with no clear D. Sequences were obtained from peripheral blood. The receptor's source is an adult man with Graves' ophthalmopathy. This chain's CDR3 is CASSQIQRAGYTF. CDR3 DNA: TGTGCCAGCAGCCAGATACAGAGAGCTGGCTACACCTTC.